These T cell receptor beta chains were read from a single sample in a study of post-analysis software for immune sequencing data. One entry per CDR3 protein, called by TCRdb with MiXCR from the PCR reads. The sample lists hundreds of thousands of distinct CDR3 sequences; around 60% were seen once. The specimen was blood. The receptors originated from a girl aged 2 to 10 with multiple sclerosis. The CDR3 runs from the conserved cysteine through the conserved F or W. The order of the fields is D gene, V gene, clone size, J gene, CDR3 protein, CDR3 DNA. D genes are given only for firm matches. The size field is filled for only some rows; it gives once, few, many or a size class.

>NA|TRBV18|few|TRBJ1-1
CASSPPGGTEAFF
TGTGCCAGCTCACCACCCGGGGGCACTGAAGCTTTCTTT
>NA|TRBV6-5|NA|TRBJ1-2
CASSYHSTRHDYTF
TGTGCCAGCAGTTACCACTCGACAAGACACGACTACACCTTC
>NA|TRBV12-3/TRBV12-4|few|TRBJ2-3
CASLQVADTQYF
TGTGCCAGCTTGCAGGTGGCAGATACGCAGTATTTT
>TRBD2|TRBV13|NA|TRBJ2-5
CASSSGAMGETQYF
TGTGCCAGCAGTAGCGGGGCCATGGGAGAGACCCAGTACTTC
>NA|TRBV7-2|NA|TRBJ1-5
CASSPQKGHNQPQHF
TGTGCCAGCAGTCCGCAGAAGGGGCATAATCAGCCCCAGCATTTT
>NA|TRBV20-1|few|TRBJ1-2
CSASIIRGSGYTF
TGCAGTGCTAGTATTATCAGGGGATCCGGCTACACCTTC
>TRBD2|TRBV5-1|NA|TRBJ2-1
CASSSGLDPEQFF
TGCGCCAGCAGCTCAGGACTAGATCCTGAGCAGTTCTTC
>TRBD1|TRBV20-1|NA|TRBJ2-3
CSARGGQGTDTQYF
TGCAGTGCTAGAGGGGGACAGGGTACAGATACGCAGTATTTT
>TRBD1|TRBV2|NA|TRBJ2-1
CASTKSLEGTGGWIEQFF
TGTGCCAGCACTAAGTCCCTCGAAGGGACAGGGGGATGGATTGAGCAGTTCTTC
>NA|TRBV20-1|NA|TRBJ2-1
CSAERPLVGAAPYNEQFF
TGCAGTGCCGAGCGCCCACTAGTGGGAGCGGCCCCTTACAATGAGCAGTTCTTC
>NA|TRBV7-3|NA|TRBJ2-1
CASSFDTLAERANEQFF
TGTGCCAGCAGCTTCGATACCCTAGCAGAGAGGGCCAATGAGCAGTTCTTC
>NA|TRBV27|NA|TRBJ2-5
CASRLPRGRYF
TGTGCCAGCAGGCTCCCGCGGGGACGGTACTTC
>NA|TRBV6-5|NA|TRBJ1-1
CASILRGDTEAFF
TGTGCCAGCATCTTAAGGGGGGACACTGAAGCTTTCTTT
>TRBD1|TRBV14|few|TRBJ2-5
CASSPGTGMYQETQYF
TGTGCCAGCAGCCCTGGGACAGGGATGTACCAAGAGACCCAGTACTTC
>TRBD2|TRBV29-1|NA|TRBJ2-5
CSVEEGGGRETQYF
TGCAGCGTTGAAGAGGGCGGGGGGCGAGAGACCCAGTACTTC
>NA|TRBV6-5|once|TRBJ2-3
CATGASDTQYF
TGTGCGACGGGAGCGTCCGATACGCAGTATTTT
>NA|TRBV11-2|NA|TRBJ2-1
CASTRMASYNEQFF
TGTGCCAGCACCCGAATGGCCTCCTACAATGAGCAGTTCTTC
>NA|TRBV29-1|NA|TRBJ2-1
CSVNVALSYNEQFF
TGCAGCGTTAACGTAGCCCTCTCCTACAATGAGCAGTTCTTC
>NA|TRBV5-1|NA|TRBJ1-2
CASSPQVSNYGYTF
TGCGCCAGCAGCCCACAAGTATCAAACTATGGCTACACCTTC
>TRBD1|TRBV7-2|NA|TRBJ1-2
CASSLFPMVQGYYGYTF
TGTGCCAGCAGCTTGTTCCCCATGGTACAGGGGTACTATGGCTACACCTTC
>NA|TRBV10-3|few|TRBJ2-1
CAISDEGGEQFF
TGTGCCATCAGTGACGAGGGGGGTGAGCAGTTCTTC
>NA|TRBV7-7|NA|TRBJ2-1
CASSPQSLGSEQFF
TGTGCCAGCAGCCCGCAAAGCCTAGGAAGTGAGCAGTTCTTC
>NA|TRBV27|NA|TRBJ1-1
CASSVNQGRTEAFF
TGTGCCAGCAGTGTTAATCAGGGCCGAACTGAAGCTTTCTTT
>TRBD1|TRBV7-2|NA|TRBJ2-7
CASSNPHRGLNEQYF
TGTGCCAGCAGCAACCCTCACAGGGGGCTAAACGAGCAGTACTTC
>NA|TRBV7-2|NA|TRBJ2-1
CASSLGGDRSSYNEQFF
TGTGCCAGCAGCTTAGGGGGCGACAGGAGCTCCTACAATGAGCAGTTCTTT
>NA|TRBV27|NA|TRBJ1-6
CASGGRQNSPLHF
TGTGCCAGCGGGGGACGGCAGAATTCACCCCTCCACTTT
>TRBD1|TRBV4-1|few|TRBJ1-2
CASSQPGQGAGGYTF
TGCGCCAGCAGCCAACCGGGACAGGGGGCTGGTGGCTACACCTTC
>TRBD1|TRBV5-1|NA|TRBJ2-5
CASSLDPPGQGQQETQYF
TGCGCCAGCAGCTTGGATCCACCGGGACAGGGTCAGCAAGAGACCCAGTACTTC
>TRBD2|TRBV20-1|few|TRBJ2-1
CSARESAGAYNEQFF
TGCAGTGCTAGAGAGTCAGCGGGAGCCTACAATGAGCAGTTCTTC
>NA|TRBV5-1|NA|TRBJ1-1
CASSLSTENTEAFF
TGCGCCAGCAGCTTATCGACAGAGAACACTGAAGCTTTCTTT
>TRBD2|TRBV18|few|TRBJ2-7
CASTTGDSGRPYEQYF
TGTGCCAGCACCACAGGGGATAGCGGGAGGCCCTACGAGCAGTACTTC
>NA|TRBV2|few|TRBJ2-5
CASSNAGQGRETQYF
TGTGCCAGCAGTAATGCGGGGCAGGGAAGAGAGACCCAGTACTTC
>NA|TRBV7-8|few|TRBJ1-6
CASSLAGRVNSPLHF
TGTGCCAGCAGCTTAGCGGGCAGGGTTAATTCACCCCTCCACTTT
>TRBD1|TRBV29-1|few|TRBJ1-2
CSVDPVGQGPSNYGYTF
TGCAGCGTTGACCCCGTGGGACAGGGGCCATCTAACTATGGCTACACCTTC
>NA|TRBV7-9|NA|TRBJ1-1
CASSAPSPANTEAFF
TGTGCCAGCAGCGCCCCTTCTCCTGCGAACACTGAAGCTTTCTTT
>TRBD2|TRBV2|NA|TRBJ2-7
CASSAPLAGGGYEQYF
TGTGCCAGCAGTGCCCCCCTAGCGGGAGGGGGCTACGAGCAGTACTTC
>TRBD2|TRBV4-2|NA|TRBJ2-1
CASSQNALAGVSNEQFF
TGTGCCAGCAGCCAAAACGCACTAGCGGGAGTTAGCAATGAGCAGTTCTTC
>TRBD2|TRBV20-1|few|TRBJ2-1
CSARDWPASGSFDEQFF
TGCAGTGCTAGAGATTGGCCGGCTAGCGGGAGTTTTGATGAGCAGTTCTTC
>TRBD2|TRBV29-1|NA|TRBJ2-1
CSAASENGGGEQFF
TGCAGCGCCGCAAGCGAGAACGGGGGGGGTGAGCAGTTCTTC
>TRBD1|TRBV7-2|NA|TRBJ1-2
CASSIAGQGNDYTF
TGTGCCAGCAGCATAGCCGGACAGGGGAATGACTACACCTTC
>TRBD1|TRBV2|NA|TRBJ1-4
CASTWEKGQSYLNEKLFF
TGTGCCAGCACCTGGGAGAAGGGACAGAGCTATTTAAATGAAAAACTGTTTTTT
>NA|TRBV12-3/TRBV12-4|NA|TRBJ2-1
CASSLEWYENEQFF
TGTGCCAGCAGCCTAGAGTGGTATGAGAATGAGCAGTTCTTC
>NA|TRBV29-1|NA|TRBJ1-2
CSVTEPTNYGYTF
TGCAGCGTTACAGAACCGACTAACTATGGCTACACCTTC
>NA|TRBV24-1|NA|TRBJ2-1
CATSGGSGGRNEQFF
TGTGCCACCAGTGGGGGGTCAGGGGGGCGGAATGAGCAGTTCTTC
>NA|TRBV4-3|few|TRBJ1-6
CASSPSTGLLLHF
TGCGCCAGCAGCCCATCAACAGGTCTGCTCCTCCACTTT
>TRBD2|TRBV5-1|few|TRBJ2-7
CASSRTSGMRYEQYF
TGCGCCAGCAGCCGTACTAGCGGGATGAGGTACGAGCAGTACTTC
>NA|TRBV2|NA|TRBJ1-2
CASSERAANYGYTF
TGTGCCAGCAGTGAGAGGGCAGCAAACTATGGCTACACCTTC
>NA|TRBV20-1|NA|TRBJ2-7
CSARLGGEQYF
TGCAGTGCTAGACTCGGGGGCGAGCAGTACTTC
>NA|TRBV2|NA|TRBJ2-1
CASGPLGGNEQFF
TGTGCCAGCGGGCCCCTGGGCGGCAATGAGCAGTTCTTC
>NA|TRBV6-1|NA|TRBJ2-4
CASSEAPKNIQYF
TGTGCCAGCAGTGAAGCCCCCAAAAACATTCAGTACTTC